The 28 T cell receptor beta chains below come from one sample, sequenced in a study of T cells in tumors after PD-1 blockade. The protocol was immunoSEQ multiplex PCR, while the TCRdb copy is restricted to in-frame clones and leaves out a portion. The sample gives 14,000 to 15,000 clones, 82% of which show up once; around 21% is in the top ten. Material: PBMCs, obtained after anti-PD-1 treatment. These receptors all come from a human donor with basal cell carcinoma.

This clone turned up a few times. The sample holds other DNA sequences that translate to the same CDR3. V and J are TRBV2 and TRBJ2-1, with 9 nucleotides matching TRBD2. CDR1 is SNHLY and CDR2 is FYNNEI in the germline V gene. CDR3 size: 19 residues. Unmatched junction bases numbered 17, after V lost 8 bases and J lost 0 bases. The CDR3 DNA sequence: TGTGCCAGCTGTTACGGGGGGGCGCGGGAGGGGAGCTCCTACAATGAGCAGTTCTTC. This sequence encodes CASCYGGAREGSSYNEQFF.

This clone was observed a handful of times. This rearrangement joins TRBV3-1 (or the pseudogene TRBV3-2) to TRBJ1-2; D call uncertain. Looked up from germline, CDR1 is LGHDT and CDR2 is YNNKEL (reference sequence). The CDR3 consists of 12 residues. Trimming cost V 5 bases and J 2 bases, with 6 bases left between them. The chain's CDR3 is CASSEQNYGYTF. The CDR3 DNA reads as TGTGCCAGCAGCGAACAGAACTATGGCTACACCTTC.

The gene calls are TRBV25-1 and TRBJ1-5; D possibly corresponds to TRBD1 (6 bases). In germline, CDR1 is MGHDK, CDR2 SYGVNS. The CDR3 consists of 15 residues. Trimming removed 1 base from V and 0 bases from J, with 7 bases in between. The CDR3, as DNA: TGTGCCAGCAGTGAATCAGGGGATAGCAATCAGCCCCAGCATTTT. Its translation is CASSESGDSNQPQHF.

The gene calls are TRBV3-1 (or the pseudogene TRBV3-2) and TRBJ2-1; tentative D call: TRBD2 (5 bases). Germline assignment: CDR1 LGHDT and CDR2 YNNKEL (reference sequence). CDR3 size: 16 residues. V lost 1 base and J lost 0, with 10 bases in between. CDR3 nucleotides: TGTGCCAGCAGCCAAGGGGTGGGGAGCTCCTACAATGAGCAGTTCTTC. It codes for CASSQGVGSSYNEQFF.

This clone was found a few times. V is TRBV15 and J is TRBJ2-1, with TRBD1 identical over 8 bases. The CDR3 is made up of 19 amino acids. Looked up from germline, CDR1 is LNHNV and CDR2 is YYDKDF (reference sequence). Trimming removed 1 base from V and 2 bases from J; junction bases left unmatched: 13. CDR3 amino acids: CATSRGHPRDRRPYNEQFF. The CDR3 coding sequence is TGTGCCACCAGCAGAGGGCACCCCCGGGACAGGAGACCCTACAATGAGCAGTTCTTC.

This clone showed up just a few times. The chain links TRBV2 to TRBJ2-7; no clear D gene. V lost 2 bases and J 1 base, leaving 12 bases between the germline ends. The germline CDR1 and CDR2 sequences are SNHLY and FYNNEI. This CDR3 contains 15 residues. CDR3 residues: CASSELQYGSYEQYF. The CDR3, as DNA: TGTGCCAGCAGTGAATTACAGTACGGGTCCTACGAGCAGTACTTC.

The rearrangement joins TRBV21-1 to TRBJ2-7. TRBV21-1 is assigned pseudogene status. This CDR3 has 16 residues. The CDR3 coding sequence is TGTGCCAGCAGCCTCAGGTGCGGCCGAGGCCCCTACGAGCAGTACTTC. Encoded protein: CASSLRCGRGPYEQYF.

This clone was picked up a small number of times. This sequence joins TRBV27 and TRBJ1-6; a weak D match, TRBD1 (6 bases). Germline V gives CDR1 MNHEY, CDR2 SMNVEV (reference sequence). V lost 4 bases, J lost 13 bases, and 14 bases lay in between. This CDR3 is 13 amino acids long. For the CDR3, the DNA is TGTGCCAGCAGTTCCCGGACAGAAACTCCCCTCCACTTT. The encoded protein is CASSSRTETPLHF.

The chain combines TRBV10-3 with TRBJ2-3; D uncertain. CDR3 length: 13 residues. Germline V gene data show CDR1 as ENHRY and CDR2 as SYGVKD. V lost 4 bases to trimming and J lost 6 bases, with 11 bases between them. CDR3 DNA: TGTGCCATCAGTGTTGTATCCGCGGATACGCAGTATTTT. This encodes CAISVVSADTQYF.

The chain is built from TRBV10-3 and TRBJ2-5, with 10 bases matching TRBD1. V shed 6 bases, J shed 3 bases, and the junction held 13 bases outside the gene matches. The germline gives CDR1 ENHRY, CDR2 SYGVKD. The CDR3 runs to 17 residues. CDR3 sequence reads: CAIREPSGTGEKETQYF. In DNA, the CDR3 is TGTGCCATCAGAGAACCATCCGGGACAGGGGAAAAAGAGACCCAGTACTTC.

The table lists this clone with a count of one. This chain connects TRBV11-3 to TRBJ2-7; D gene uncertain. V was trimmed by 0 bases and J by 8 bases, leaving 8 bases between them. Germline values: CDR1 SGHNT, CDR2 YENEEA. CDR3 size: 12 residues. CDR3 bases: TGTGCCAGCAGCTTAGAGGGTAAAAAGCAGTACTTC. Protein product: CASSLEGKKQYF.

The gene calls are TRBV19 and TRBJ2-5; tentative D call: TRBD1 (6 bases). Germline V CDR1 and CDR2: LNHDA, SQIVND (reference sequence). With 2 bases removed from V and 5 bases from J, the gap between germline ends came to 18 bases. The CDR3 runs to 16 residues. The CDR3 region is CASSIQTGRLGETQYF. The CDR3 DNA reads TGTGCCAGTAGTATACAGACAGGCCGGTTAGGGGAGACCCAGTACTTC.

V gene TRBV9 combines with J gene TRBJ2-7, with TRBD1 matching 8 bases. V lost 4 bases, J lost 5 bases, and 8 bases stayed unmatched. The germline V gene has CDR1 SGDLS and CDR2 YYNGEE. The CDR3 spans 14 residues. CDR3 loop: CASSLQTGVDEQYF. The CDR3 DNA sequence: TGTGCCAGCAGCCTTCAGACAGGGGTGGACGAGCAGTACTTC.

The chain recombines TRBV3-1 (or the pseudogene TRBV3-2) with TRBJ1-1; weak D call: TRBD1 (6 bases). The CDR3 runs 15 residues. Per germline, CDR1 LGHDT and CDR2 YNNKEL (reference sequence). V shed 5 bases and J shed 0 bases, with 13 bases lying between them. CDR3 region: CASSARDIMNTEAFF. DNA of the CDR3: TGTGCCAGCAGCGCTCGGGACATTATGAACACTGAAGCTTTCTTT.

V gene TRBV3-1 (or the pseudogene TRBV3-2) combines with J gene TRBJ2-7, with a weak D call TRBD1 (6 bases). This CDR3 region has 14 residues. Trimming removed 4 bases from V and 4 bases from J, with 14 bases in between. CDR1 is LGHDT, CDR2 YNNKEL, per germline (reference sequence). The CDR3 spells CASSPGPRGYEQYF. CDR3 nucleotides: TGTGCCAGCAGCCCAGGACCTAGGGGGTACGAGCAGTACTTC.

The chain links TRBV2 to TRBJ1-6; the D is unclear. Deletions cut 8 bases from V and 5 bases from J, with 7 bases between. CDR3 size: 12 residues. Per germline, CDR1 SNHLY and CDR2 FYNNEI. This CDR3 reads CASGINNSPLHF. CDR3 coding DNA: TGTGCCAGCGGAATTAATAATTCACCCCTCCACTTT.

This clone was observed a handful of times. CDR3 nucleotide sequence: TGTGCCAGCAGCCAAGATTTTTATACAGGGGGCACGGGAAACACCATATATTTT. Its protein is CASSQDFYTGGTGNTIYF. The chain links TRBV4-2 to TRBJ1-3; 9 nucleotides agree with TRBD1. The germline CDR1 and CDR2 sequences are LGHNA and YNFKEQ. The length of the CDR3 is 18 residues. V dropped 0 bases and J dropped 4; count of bases not matched to a gene: 10.

CDR3 DNA: TGTGCCAGCAGCTTAGGATTTGGGACAGGGGTCTACAATGAGCAGTTCTTC. The encoded protein is CASSLGFGTGVYNEQFF. The V gene is TRBV7-2, the J gene TRBJ2-1; 10 bases map to TRBD1. Germline loops: CDR1 SGHTA, CDR2 FQGNSA. The CDR3 runs to 17 residues. The V gene end was trimmed by 1 base and the J gene end by 3 bases; junction bases not matched to a gene: 6.

The chain carries TRBV6-1 and TRBJ2-2, with a weak D call TRBD1 (7 bases). The length of the CDR3 is 19 residues. V was cut by 2 bases and J by 6 bases, with 25 bases left in between. From germline, CDR1 is MNHNS and CDR2 SASEGT. The CDR3 coding sequence is TGTGCCAGCAGTGAAAAATTTCGACAGGGACTGATTTGGCCCGGGGAGCTGTTTTTT. Protein: CASSEKFRQGLIWPGELFF.

CDR3: CASSWVDSNQPQHF. CDR3 nucleotides: TGTGCCAGCAGCTGGGTGGATAGCAATCAGCCCCAGCATTTT. The chain combines TRBV6-5 with TRBJ1-5; D is uncertain. CDR1 MNHEY and CDR2 SVGAGI come from the germline V gene. The CDR3 loop spans 14 amino acids. Trimming stripped 6 bases from V and 0 bases from J, with 9 bases between.

The J gene is TRBJ2-2, the V gene TRBV6-4; D may be TRBD1 (6 bases). Deletions cut 2 bases from V and 1 base from J, with 8 bases between. CDR3 size: 15 residues. From germline, CDR1 is MRHNA and CDR2 SNTAGT. As DNA, the CDR3 is TGTGCCAGCAGTGACGGGGGCCAGAACACCGGGGAGCTGTTTTTT. This sequence encodes CASSDGGQNTGELFF.

The chain links TRBV5-1 to TRBJ2-7; no clear D gene. The germline V gene encodes CDR1 SGHRS and CDR2 YFSETQ. This CDR3 is 16 amino acids long. Trimming cost V 0 bases and J 1 base, with 14 bases left between them. CDR3 bases: TGCGCCAGCAGCTTGGTTGACTTCGACACATCCTACGAGCAGTACTTC. This codes for CASSLVDFDTSYEQYF.

For this clone: A junction boundary mismatches the germline segment, possibly from a read error. The rearrangement uses TRBV2 and TRBJ2-1, with 7 bases identical to TRBD2. Germline CDR1 reads SNHLY; CDR2 reads FYNNEI. CDR3 length: 19 amino acids. CDR3 bases: TGTGCCACCAGTGACGGGTGGGCGGGGGTGGGGAGCTCCTACAATGAGCAGTTCTTC. Amino acid sequence: CATSDGWAGVGSSYNEQFF. Full variable domain (missing parts from reference TRBV2 and TRBJ2-1): EPEVTQTPSHQVTQMGQEVILRCVPISNHLYFYWYRQILGQKVEFLVSFYNNEISEKSEIFDDQFSVERPDGSNFTLKIRSTKLEDSAMYFCATSDGWAGVGSSYNEQFFGPGTRLTVL.

J is TRBJ2-1 and V is TRBV10-3, with 8 bases matching TRBD2. This CDR3 contains 16 residues. Germline V gene data show CDR1 as ENHRY and CDR2 as SYGVKD. J gave up 8 bases and V 3 bases, and 12 bases lay outside the gene matches. CDR3 residues: CAISDPGHGRDDEQFF. The CDR3 DNA follows: TGTGCCATCAGTGACCCAGGACACGGGAGGGACGATGAGCAGTTCTTC.

The rearrangement links TRBV7-3 to TRBJ1-2; 8 bases fit TRBD1. Germline V gives CDR1 SGHTA, CDR2 FQGTGA. CDR3 length: 16 residues. With 5 bases clipped from V and 8 bases from J, the junction kept 16 bases outside the gene matches. This CDR3 reads CASSEGGQGVSAGYTF. The CDR3 nucleotides are TGTGCCAGCAGCGAAGGCGGACAGGGTGTTTCTGCGGGCTACACCTTC.

This clone came up a few times. This same CDR3 is encoded by further DNA sequences in the sample. This chain connects TRBV2 to TRBJ2-1; 8 nucleotides line up with TRBD2. Germline V lookup: CDR1 SNHLY, CDR2 FYNNEI. This CDR3 spans 19 amino acids. DNA for the CDR3: TGTCCCCGCAGTGACGGGGGGGCGGGGGAGGGGAGCTCCTACAATGAGCAGTTCTTC. As protein: CPRSDGGAGEGSSYNEQFF.

This chain links TRBV2 with TRBJ1-2; D gene unclear. Trimming removed 5 bases from V and 4 bases from J, with 17 bases in between. Per the germline V gene, CDR1 is SNHLY and CDR2 is FYNNEI. This CDR3 is 15 amino acids long. The chain's CDR3 is CASSPRTAFGYGYTF. CDR3 nucleotides: TGTGCCAGCAGTCCCCGGACTGCCTTCGGCTATGGCTACACCTTC. The variable domain in full, with the rest retrieved from reference TRBV2 and TRBJ1-2, is EPEVTQTPSHQVTQMGQEVILRCVPISNHLYFYWYRQILGQKVEFLVSFYNNEISEKSEIFDDQFSVERPDGSNFTLKIRSTKLEDSAMYFCASSPRTAFGYGYTFGSGTRLTVV.

The chain uses TRBV5-4 and TRBJ1-2; 7 bases agree with TRBD1. Unmatched junction bases numbered 4, after V lost 1 base and J lost 7 bases. The CDR3 has 13 residues. The germline CDR1 and CDR2 sequences are SGHNT and YYREEE (reference sequence). The CDR3 region is CASSLRTGSGYTF. DNA of the CDR3: TGTGCCAGCAGCTTGCGGACAGGATCTGGCTACACCTTC.